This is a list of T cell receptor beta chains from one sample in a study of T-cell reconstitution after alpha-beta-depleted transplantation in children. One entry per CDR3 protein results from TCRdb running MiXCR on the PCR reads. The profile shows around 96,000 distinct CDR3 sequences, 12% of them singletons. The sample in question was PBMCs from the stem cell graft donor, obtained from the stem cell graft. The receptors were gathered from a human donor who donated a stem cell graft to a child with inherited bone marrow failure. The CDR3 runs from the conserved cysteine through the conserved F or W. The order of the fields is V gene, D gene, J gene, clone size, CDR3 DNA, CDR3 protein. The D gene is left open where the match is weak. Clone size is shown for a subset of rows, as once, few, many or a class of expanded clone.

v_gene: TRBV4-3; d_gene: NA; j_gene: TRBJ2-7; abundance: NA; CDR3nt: TGCGCCAGCAGCCAAGGGGGGGCCAGTGATGGCGAGCAGTACTTC; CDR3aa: CASSQGGASDGEQYF
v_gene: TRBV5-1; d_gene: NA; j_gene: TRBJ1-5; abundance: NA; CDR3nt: TGCGCCAGCAGCTCGGATCCGAATCAGCCCCAGCATTTT; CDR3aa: CASSSDPNQPQHF
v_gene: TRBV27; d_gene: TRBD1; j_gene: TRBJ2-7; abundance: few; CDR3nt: TGTGCCAGCCACGCCCTCGGACAGGGTTACGAGCAGTACTTC; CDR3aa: CASHALGQGYEQYF
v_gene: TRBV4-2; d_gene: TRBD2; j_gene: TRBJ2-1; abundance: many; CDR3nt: TGTGCCAGCAGCCGGACCTGGGAGCGGGAGAATGAGCAGTTCTTC; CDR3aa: CASSRTWERENEQFF
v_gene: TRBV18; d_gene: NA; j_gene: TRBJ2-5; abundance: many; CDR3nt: TGTGCCAGCTCACAGGAGAGGGAGACCCAGTACTTC; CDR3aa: CASSQERETQYF
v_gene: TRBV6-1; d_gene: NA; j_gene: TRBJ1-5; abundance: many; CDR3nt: TGTGCCAGCAGTGTCGGAAGGGGGAACAATCAGCCCCAGCATTTT; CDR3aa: CASSVGRGNNQPQHF
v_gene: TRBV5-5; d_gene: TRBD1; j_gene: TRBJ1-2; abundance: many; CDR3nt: TGTGCCAGCAGCTTCCGGGACAGGGGTAACTATGGCTACACCTTC; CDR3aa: CASSFRDRGNYGYTF
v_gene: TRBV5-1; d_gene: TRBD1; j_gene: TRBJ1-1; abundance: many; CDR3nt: TGCGCCAGCTCCCAGGGGGCTGACACTGAAGCTTTCTTT; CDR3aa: CASSQGADTEAFF
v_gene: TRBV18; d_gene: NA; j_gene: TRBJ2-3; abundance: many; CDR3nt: TGTGCCAGCTCACCAGGGCGGGACCCAGATACGCAGTATTTT; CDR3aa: CASSPGRDPDTQYF
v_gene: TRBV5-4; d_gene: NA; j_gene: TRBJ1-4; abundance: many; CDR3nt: TGTGCCAGCAGCCCCTCGGGAGCTAATGAAAAACTGTTTTTT; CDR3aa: CASSPSGANEKLFF
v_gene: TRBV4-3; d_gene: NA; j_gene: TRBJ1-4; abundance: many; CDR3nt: TGCGCCAGCAGCCAAGAGGCAGGGCGGGAAAAACTGTTTTTT; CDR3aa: CASSQEAGREKLFF
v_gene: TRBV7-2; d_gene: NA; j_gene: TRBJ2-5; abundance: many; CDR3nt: TGTGCCAGCAGCTTAGCTGGGTACCAAGAGACCCAGTACTTC; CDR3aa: CASSLAGYQETQYF
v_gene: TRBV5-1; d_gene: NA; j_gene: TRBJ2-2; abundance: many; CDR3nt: TGCGCCAGCAGCGCGCCTCCAGGGGTAACAACCGGGGAGCTGTTTTTT; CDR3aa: CASSAPPGVTTGELFF
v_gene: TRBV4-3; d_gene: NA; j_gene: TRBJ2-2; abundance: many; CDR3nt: TGCGCCAGCAGCCAAGATCCGGTTACCGGGGAGCTGTTTTTT; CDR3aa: CASSQDPVTGELFF
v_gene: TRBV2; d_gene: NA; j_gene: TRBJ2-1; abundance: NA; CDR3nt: TGTGCCAGCAGCTCCCTAGCGAATTCCTACAATGAGCAGTTCTTC; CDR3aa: CASSSLANSYNEQFF
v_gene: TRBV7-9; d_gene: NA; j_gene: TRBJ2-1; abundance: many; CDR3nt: TGTGCCAGCAGCCCGCACTCGTTCTCCTACAATGAGCAGTTCTTC; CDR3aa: CASSPHSFSYNEQFF
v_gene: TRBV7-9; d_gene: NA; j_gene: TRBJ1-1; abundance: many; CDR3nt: TGTGCCAGCAGCTCCCCGACAGTTCAAAACACTGAAGCTTTCTTT; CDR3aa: CASSSPTVQNTEAFF
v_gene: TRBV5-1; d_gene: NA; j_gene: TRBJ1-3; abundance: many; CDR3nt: TGCGCCAGCAGCTTGACAGGGTCTGGAAACACCATATATTTT; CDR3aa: CASSLTGSGNTIYF
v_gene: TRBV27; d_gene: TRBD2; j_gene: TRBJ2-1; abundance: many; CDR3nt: TGTGCCAGCAGTTTAAGGGGTAGCGGGGGGCGCTCCTACAATGAGCAGTTCTTC; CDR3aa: CASSLRGSGGRSYNEQFF
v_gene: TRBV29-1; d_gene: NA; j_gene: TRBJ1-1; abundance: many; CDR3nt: TGCAGCGTTCCGCCGGCTTTCTTT; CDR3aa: CSVPPAFF
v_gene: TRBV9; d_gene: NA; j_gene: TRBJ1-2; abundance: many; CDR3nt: TGTGCCAGCAGCCCCAACCCCTCTTCCGTGTACTATGGCTACACCTTC; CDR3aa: CASSPNPSSVYYGYTF
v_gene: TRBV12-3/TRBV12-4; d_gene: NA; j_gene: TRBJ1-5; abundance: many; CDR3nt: TGTGCCAGCTCGTTGGGGCCCTATAGCAATCAGCCCCAGCATTTT; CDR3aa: CASSLGPYSNQPQHF
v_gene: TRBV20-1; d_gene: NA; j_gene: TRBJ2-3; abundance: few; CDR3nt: TGCAGTGCTCCGGGACTTAGACTATCCACAGATACGCAGTATTTT; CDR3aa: CSAPGLRLSTDTQYF
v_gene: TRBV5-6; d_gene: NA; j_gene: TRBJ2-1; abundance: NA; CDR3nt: TGTGCCAGCACCGACGGGCAGGGGGGGAATGAGCAGTTCTTC; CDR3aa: CASTDGQGGNEQFF
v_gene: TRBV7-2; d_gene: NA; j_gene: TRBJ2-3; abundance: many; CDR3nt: TGTGCCAGCAGCTTAGCTGGACCCGGAAGGGAGTATTTT; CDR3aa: CASSLAGPGREYF
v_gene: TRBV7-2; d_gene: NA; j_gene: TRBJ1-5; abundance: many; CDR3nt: TGTGCCAGCAGCTTAGGGGGAACGGACGGTCAGCCCCAGCATTTT; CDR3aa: CASSLGGTDGQPQHF
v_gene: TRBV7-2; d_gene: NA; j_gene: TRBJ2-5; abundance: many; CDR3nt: TGTGCCAGCAGCTTAGGTGGCTACCAAGAGACCCAGTACTTC; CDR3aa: CASSLGGYQETQYF
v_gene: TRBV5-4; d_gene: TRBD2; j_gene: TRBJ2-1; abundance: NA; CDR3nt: TGTGCCAGCAGCTTGGTGGCGGGGGACCGCGGGGAGCAGTTCTTC; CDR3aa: CASSLVAGDRGEQFF
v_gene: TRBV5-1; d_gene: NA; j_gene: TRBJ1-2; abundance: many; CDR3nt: TGCGCCAGCAGCTTGGATGGGGGCGGGCATCGAGGCTACACCTTC; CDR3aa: CASSLDGGGHRGYTF
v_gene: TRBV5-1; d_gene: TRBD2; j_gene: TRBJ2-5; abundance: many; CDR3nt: TGCGCCAGCAGCTTGGGAGGACTAGCGGGGGACCAAGAGACCCAGTACTTC; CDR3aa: CASSLGGLAGDQETQYF
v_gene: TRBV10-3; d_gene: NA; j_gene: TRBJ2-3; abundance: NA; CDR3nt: TGTGCCATCCGGGATTCCTCTAGCACAGATACGCAGTATTTT; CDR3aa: CAIRDSSSTDTQYF